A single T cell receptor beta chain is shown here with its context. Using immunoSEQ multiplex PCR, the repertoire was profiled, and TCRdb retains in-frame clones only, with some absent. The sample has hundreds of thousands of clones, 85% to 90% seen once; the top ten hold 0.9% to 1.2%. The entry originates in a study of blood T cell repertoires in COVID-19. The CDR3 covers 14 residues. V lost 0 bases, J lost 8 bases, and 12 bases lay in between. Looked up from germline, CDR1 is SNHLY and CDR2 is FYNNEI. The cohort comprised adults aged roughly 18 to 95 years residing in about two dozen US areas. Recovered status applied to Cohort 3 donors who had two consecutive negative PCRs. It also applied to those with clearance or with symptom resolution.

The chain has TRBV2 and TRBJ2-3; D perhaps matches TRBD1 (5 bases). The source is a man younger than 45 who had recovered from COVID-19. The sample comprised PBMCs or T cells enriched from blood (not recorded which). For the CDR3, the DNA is TGTGCCAGCAGTGAAGCGCTAGGGGCCGGTACGCAGTATTTT. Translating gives CASSEALGAGTQYF.